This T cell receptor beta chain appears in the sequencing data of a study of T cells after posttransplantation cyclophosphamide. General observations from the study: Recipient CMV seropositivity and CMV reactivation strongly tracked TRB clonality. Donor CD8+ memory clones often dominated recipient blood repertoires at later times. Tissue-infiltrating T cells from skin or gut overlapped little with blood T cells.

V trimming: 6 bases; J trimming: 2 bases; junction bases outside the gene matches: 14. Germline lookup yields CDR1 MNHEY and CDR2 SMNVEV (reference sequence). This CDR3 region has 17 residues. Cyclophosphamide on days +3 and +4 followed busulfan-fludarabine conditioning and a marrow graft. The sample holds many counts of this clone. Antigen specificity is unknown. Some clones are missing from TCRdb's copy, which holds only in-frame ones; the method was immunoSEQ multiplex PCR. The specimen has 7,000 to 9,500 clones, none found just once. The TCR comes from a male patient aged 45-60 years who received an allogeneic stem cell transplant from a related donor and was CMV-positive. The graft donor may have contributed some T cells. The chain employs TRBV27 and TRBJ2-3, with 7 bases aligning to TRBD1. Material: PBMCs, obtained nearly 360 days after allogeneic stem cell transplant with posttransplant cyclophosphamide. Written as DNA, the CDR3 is TGTGCCAGCAGCCGGGACAGACCTACCGCACTCACAGATACGCAGTATTTT. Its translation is CASSRDRPTALTDTQYF.